This paragraph reports one TCR beta chain. The repertoire was sequenced with immunoSEQ multiplex PCR; TCRdb's copy has only in-frame clones and lacks some. The table records about 61,000 clones, roughly nine tenths of them present only once. These data are taken from a study of T cell changes during pregnancy in multiple sclerosis. The CDR3 contains 15 residues. V lost 5 bases, J lost 2 bases, and 4 bases stayed unmatched. The V gene's germline CDR1 is LNHDA and CDR2 SQIVND (reference sequence). This chain connects TRBV19 to TRBJ2-3, with 10 nucleotides matching TRBD2. This receptor was identified in a female donor in good health, enrolled as a control in a pregnancy study. Sequencing used peripheral blood, obtained in the first trimester of pregnancy. For the CDR3, the DNA is TGTGCCAGTAGTCCCGGGACTAGCGTCACAGATACGCAGTATTTT. It is translated as CASSPGTSVTDTQYF.